The subject of this entry is one T cell receptor (beta chain). The data derive from a study of OX40 agonist ivuxolimab in advanced cancers. Across the whole study: Patients were dosed intravenously with ivuxolimab at 0.01 to 10 mg/kg every 2 weeks.

Germline CDR1 reads SGHRS; CDR2 reads YFSETQ. V was cut by 1 base and J by 1 base, with 5 bases left in between. The CDR3 runs 13 residues. Sequencing used immunoSEQ multiplex PCR; TCRdb keeps in-frame clones, though not all of them. The data show approximately 75,000 clones, more than 75% seen once. The receptor's source is an adult with an advanced solid tumor such as melanoma, head and neck, liver or kidney cancer. Sequenced here: CD4+ or CD8+ T cells sorted from blood, sampled in a trial of the OX40 agonist ivuxolimab. V usage is TRBV5-1 and J usage is TRBJ1-1; no reliable D call. This CDR3 reads CASSLNPNTEAFF. The CDR3, as DNA: TGCGCCAGCAGCTTGAACCCGAACACTGAAGCTTTCTTT.